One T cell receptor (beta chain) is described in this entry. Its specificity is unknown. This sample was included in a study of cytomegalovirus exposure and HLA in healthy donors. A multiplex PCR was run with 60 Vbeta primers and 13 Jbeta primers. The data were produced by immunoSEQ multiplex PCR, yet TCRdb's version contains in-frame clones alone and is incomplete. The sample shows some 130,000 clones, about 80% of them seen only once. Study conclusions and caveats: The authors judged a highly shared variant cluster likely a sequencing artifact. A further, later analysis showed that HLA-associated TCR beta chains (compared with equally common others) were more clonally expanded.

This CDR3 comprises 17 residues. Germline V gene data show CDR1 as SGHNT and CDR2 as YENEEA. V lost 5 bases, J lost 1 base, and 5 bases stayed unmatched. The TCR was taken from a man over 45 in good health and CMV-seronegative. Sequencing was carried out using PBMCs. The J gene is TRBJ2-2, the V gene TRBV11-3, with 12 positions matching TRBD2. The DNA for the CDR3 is TGTGCCAGCAGCCCAGTGACTAGCGGGGGGAACACCGGGGAGCTGTTTTTT. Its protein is CASSPVTSGGNTGELFF.